This is a list of T cell receptor beta chains from one sample in a study of long-term antiretroviral therapy in people with HIV. TCRdb keeps only in-frame clones here, not all; method: immunoSEQ multiplex PCR. Of 20,000 to 25,000 clones listed, more than 65% are singletons. Sequencing used unsorted PBMCs, obtained 0.1 years before starting antiretroviral therapy. These receptor sequences come from a man between 18 and 35 years old with HIV. Both conserved end residues are part of each CDR3. D genes are given only for firm matches. Clone size, where shown, is once, few, many, or a class for clones that have expanded.

CDR3nt,CDR3aa,d_gene,abundance,v_gene,j_gene
TGTGCCAGCAGCTTAGTTCAGGGGGCGTCTGGCGAGCAGTACTTC,CASSLVQGASGEQYF,TRBD1,few,TRBV7-2,TRBJ2-7
TGCGCCAGCAGCTTGGAAGTCGCGGTCCAAGAGACCCAGTACTTC,CASSLEVAVQETQYF,-,-,TRBV5-1,TRBJ2-5
TGTGCCAGCAGCCGCGGGAGCGCCTACGAGCAGTACTTC,CASSRGSAYEQYF,TRBD2,-,TRBV7-8,TRBJ2-7
TGTGCCAGCAGCTCGGGATCCTGGGCGTATTTT,CASSSGSWAYF,-,medium-sized,TRBV5-6,TRBJ2-3
TGTGCCAGCAGTTCGAGCTGGGGTTACTATGGCTACACCTTC,CASSSSWGYYGYTF,-,-,TRBV11-3,TRBJ1-2
TGTGCCAGCAGCTCTAAACAGGAAAACACAGATACGCAGTATTTT,CASSSKQENTDTQYF,-,-,TRBV7-8,TRBJ2-3
TGTGCCAGCAGTGAAGCAGACGGGCGAGAGACCCAGTACTTC,CASSEADGRETQYF,-,-,TRBV2,TRBJ2-5
TGCGCCAGCAGCACTGGACAGGGTAATTCAGGCTACACCTTC,CASSTGQGNSGYTF,TRBD1,few,TRBV5-1,TRBJ1-2
TGTGCCACTGAACGTAGGAACACTGAAGCTTTCTTT,CATERRNTEAFF,-,-,TRBV30,TRBJ1-1
TGTGCCAGCAGCTACGAGGGGATAGCGGGAGGCCTCACAGATACGCAGTATTTT,CASSYEGIAGGLTDTQYF,TRBD2,-,TRBV13,TRBJ2-3
TGTGCCATCACTCCCGGGACAGCCTATGGCTACACCTTC,CAITPGTAYGYTF,TRBD1,few,TRBV10-3,TRBJ1-2
TGTGCCAGCAGTTCCGGGACAGAGAACACCGGGGAGCTGTTTTTT,CASSSGTENTGELFF,TRBD1,few,TRBV6-6,TRBJ2-2
TGTGCCAGCAGTGAACGGGGACAGGGCCTCTACGAGCAGTACTTC,CASSERGQGLYEQYF,TRBD1,-,TRBV6-1,TRBJ2-7
TGTGCCAGCAGTGAAGAGGTTACGCAGTATTTT,CASSEEVTQYF,-,once,TRBV7-9,TRBJ2-3
TGTGCCAGCAGTTTCCAATCACAAGTCTACGAGCAGTACTTC,CASSFQSQVYEQYF,-,-,TRBV27,TRBJ2-7
TGTGCCAGCAGCCAAGACCCCCCAGATACGCAGTATTTT,CASSQDPPDTQYF,-,-,TRBV4-2,TRBJ2-3
TGTGCCAGCAGCTCCCCCCACCAGAGCTCCTACGAGCAGTACTTC,CASSSPHQSSYEQYF,-,-,TRBV28,TRBJ2-7
TGTGCCAGCCCCGGGACAGGGGATAATTCACCCCTCCACTTT,CASPGTGDNSPLHF,TRBD1,-,TRBV2,TRBJ1-6
TGTGCCAGCAGCCCGGTACAGGGAAGGGAAGATACGCAGTATTTT,CASSPVQGREDTQYF,-,-,TRBV7-9,TRBJ2-3
TGTGCCAGCTCACCACCGGGAAGGGCCCACGAGCAGTACTTC,CASSPPGRAHEQYF,-,few,TRBV18,TRBJ2-7
TGCGCCAGCAGCCCCCTTGGCGATGAGCAGTTCTTC,CASSPLGDEQFF,-,-,TRBV5-1,TRBJ2-1
TGTGCCATCAGTGATAGCGGGGTTAGCACAGATACGCAGTATTTT,CAISDSGVSTDTQYF,TRBD2,-,TRBV10-3,TRBJ2-3
TGTGCCACCGGACAGGGGGGATATTCACCCCTCCACTTT,CATGQGGYSPLHF,TRBD1,few,TRBV19,TRBJ1-6
TGTGCCATCAGTGATCCCATCAACAGGGGCCTTATCTATGGCTACACCTTC,CAISDPINRGLIYGYTF,TRBD1,-,TRBV10-3,TRBJ1-2
TGTGCCAGTAGTATAGGACAGAAGCAGTACTTC,CASSIGQKQYF,-,-,TRBV19,TRBJ2-7
TGTGCCAGCAGCTTAGATGGGGTGACCTTAACAGATACGCAGTATTTT,CASSLDGVTLTDTQYF,-,-,TRBV7-9,TRBJ2-3
TGTGCCAGCAGTTTGGGTTTGACAGGGGCGGAGAGCACTGAAGCTTTCTTT,CASSLGLTGAESTEAFF,TRBD1,-,TRBV5-4,TRBJ1-1
TGTGCCATCACCTCAGGGGACACTGAAGCTTTCTTT,CAITSGDTEAFF,-,few,TRBV10-3,TRBJ1-1
TGTGCCAGCAGCTCCCCCGGGACAGGGACCTACGAGCAGTACTTC,CASSSPGTGTYEQYF,TRBD1,-,TRBV11-2,TRBJ2-7
TGCAGCGTTGCCCCCTTTGTAGCGGGGGCCACAGATACGCAGTATTTT,CSVAPFVAGATDTQYF,TRBD2,-,TRBV29-1,TRBJ2-3
TGTGCCAGCAGCCCCCTTGGGACAGCTCACTCCTACGAGCAGTACTTC,CASSPLGTAHSYEQYF,TRBD1,-,TRBV11-2,TRBJ2-7
TGCAGCATCACCCCAGCGGGAGGGAGGACAGATACGCAGTATTTT,CSITPAGGRTDTQYF,TRBD2,-,TRBV29-1,TRBJ2-3
TGTGCCAGCAGTCCGCCGAGAGGGCGAGAGACCCAGTACTTC,CASSPPRGRETQYF,-,-,TRBV6-5,TRBJ2-5
TGTGCCACCACTAGCGGGGATTACAATGAGCAGTTCTTC,CATTSGDYNEQFF,TRBD2,once,TRBV28,TRBJ2-1
TGTGCCAGCAGTGAGCTACAGGGGTCCGTAGATACGCAGTATTTT,CASSELQGSVDTQYF,TRBD1,-,TRBV6-1,TRBJ2-3
TGTGCCAGCAGCTTAGGGGTCCCTAGGGGGGGCGCATGGTATGGCTACACCTTC,CASSLGVPRGGAWYGYTF,-,-,TRBV7-2,TRBJ1-2
TGTGCCAGTAACCAGGTGGCCGGGGAGCTGTTTTTT,CASNQVAGELFF,-,medium-sized,TRBV19,TRBJ2-2
TGTGCCAGCAGCTCCTCGAGGGGTGGCGGGGGGTCACGGGGCAATGAGCAGTTCTTC,CASSSSRGGGGSRGNEQFF,TRBD2,-,TRBV7-6,TRBJ2-1
TGTGCCAGCGCCGAGCCACTCTACGAGCAGTACTTC,CASAEPLYEQYF,-,-,TRBV2,TRBJ2-7
TGTGCCTGGAGTGTGGGGATGTGGAATCAGCCCCAGCATTTT,CAWSVGMWNQPQHF,-,-,TRBV30,TRBJ1-5
TGTGCCAGCAGTGAAGCCGAGACGGTATGGAACACTGAAGCTTTCTTT,CASSEAETVWNTEAFF,-,-,TRBV2,TRBJ1-1
TGTGCCAGCAGCCTGGGACAGGGGGCCAGGGAGACCCAGTACTTC,CASSLGQGARETQYF,TRBD1,-,TRBV7-3,TRBJ2-5
TGTGCCATCAGTGAGTCGGACGGGGGCAATCAGCCCCAGCATTTT,CAISESDGGNQPQHF,-,few,TRBV10-3,TRBJ1-5
TGCGCCAGCAGTGAGTTAGCTGATGAGCAGTTCTTC,CASSELADEQFF,-,-,TRBV10-2,TRBJ2-1
TGTGCCAGTAGTATAACAAGGGGAGATACGCAGTATTTT,CASSITRGDTQYF,-,-,TRBV19,TRBJ2-3
TGTGCCAGCAGCTTAGCCGGGACCGGGAATTCACCCCTCCACTTT,CASSLAGTGNSPLHF,-,-,TRBV7-2,TRBJ1-6
TGTGCCACCAGCAGAGAGGGGGGGCCGGGGCACGAGCAGTACTTC,CATSREGGPGHEQYF,-,-,TRBV15,TRBJ2-7
TGTGCCAGCACTCCTATTTACCTCGTAGAGGCCACAGATACGCAGTATTTT,CASTPIYLVEATDTQYF,-,once,TRBV28,TRBJ2-3
TGTGCCAGCAGTGCCGCCAAGAGAGGGGAGCTGTTTTTT,CASSAAKRGELFF,-,-,TRBV2,TRBJ2-2
TGCAGCGTTGATAGCCGGGGGGGACAGGGGAGTACTGAAGCTTTCTTT,CSVDSRGGQGSTEAFF,TRBD1,-,TRBV29-1,TRBJ1-1
TGTGCCTGGAGTCCGGCAGGGGCTTATCTCAACTATGGCTACACCTTC,CAWSPAGAYLNYGYTF,-,-,TRBV30,TRBJ1-2